The TCR beta chain described here comes from a study of beta chain features in type 1 diabetes. Points from the study as a whole: In all four CD4+ subsets, TCRB CDR3 length was significantly, moderately reduced in type 1 diabetes.

Sorted populations all had greater than 95% purity. Since all of the isolated RNA was reverse transcribed, expressed TCRB transcripts were what got sequenced. Only in-frame clones appear in the TCRdb table, and some are missing; sequencing was by immunoSEQ multiplex PCR. The data show 120,000 to 150,000 clones, roughly 48% seen once. Germline assignment: CDR1 SEHNR and CDR2 FQNEAQ (reference sequence). The CDR3 length is 15 residues. About this clone: No antigen is known for it. At one of its ends the junction is not consistent with the germline gene, which may arise from a read error. Other DNA sequences from this sample encode an identical CDR3 as well.

V is TRBV7-9 and J is TRBJ1-1, with 7 nucleotides matching TRBD1. The sequencing sample was made of Tregs from blood. The receptor was isolated from a young man in good health. The CDR3 is CASSLALGQNTEAFF. DNA for the CDR3: TGTGCCAGCAGCTTAGCGCTGGGACAGAACACTGAGGCTTTCTTT.